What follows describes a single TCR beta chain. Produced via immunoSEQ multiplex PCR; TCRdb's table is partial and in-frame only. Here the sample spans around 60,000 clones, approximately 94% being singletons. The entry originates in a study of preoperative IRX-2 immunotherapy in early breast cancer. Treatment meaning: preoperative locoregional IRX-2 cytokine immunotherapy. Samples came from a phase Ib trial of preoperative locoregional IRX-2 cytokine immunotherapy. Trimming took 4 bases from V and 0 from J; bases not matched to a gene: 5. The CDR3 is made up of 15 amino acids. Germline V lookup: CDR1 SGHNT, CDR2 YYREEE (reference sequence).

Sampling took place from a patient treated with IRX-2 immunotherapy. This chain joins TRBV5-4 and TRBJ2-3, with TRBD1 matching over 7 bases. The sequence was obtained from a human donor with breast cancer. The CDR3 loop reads CASSNGQDSTDTQYF. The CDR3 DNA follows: TGTGCCAGCAGCAACGGACAGGACAGCACAGATACGCAGTATTTT.